Below are 5 T cell receptor beta chains sequenced from a single sample in a study of post-analysis software for immune sequencing data (dated by TCRdb to the mid-2010s). Their cognate antigens are unknown. Overall study results and their limits: Patients showed significantly higher frequencies than controls for roughly five TRBV segments, among them TRBV5-6, TRBV5-1 and TRBV20-1.

Library creation used PCR. Sequencing relied on an Illumina HiSeq 2500. Unique molecular identifiers were incorporated into TCR beta cDNA libraries to reduce PCR and sequencing biases. TCRdb reprocessed the public reads (quality trimming at Q25 with fastp, clone calling with MiXCR) and kept in-frame beta chains. Rows merge per CDR3 protein into single entries with the most common DNA and genes. This sample lists about 770,000 distinct CDR3 sequences; 35% to 55% were detected once. Of the sample, approximately 4.4% falls within the top ten clones. The sample was blood. Source of these receptors: a girl under 18 with multiple sclerosis.

This clonotype was recorded a few times. The chain couples TRBV19 to TRBJ2-2; 10 positions agree with TRBD2. V was clipped by 4 bases and J by 5 bases; unmatched bases: 7. This CDR3 contains 16 residues. Germline V gene lookup returns CDR1 LNHDA and CDR2 SQIVND (reference sequence). The CDR3 sequence: CASSTQREGRTGELFF. In nucleotides, the CDR3 is TGTGCCAGTAGTACCCAGCGGGAGGGTAGGACCGGGGAGCTGTTTTTT.

The gene calls are TRBV20-1 and TRBJ2-7; D uncertain. CDR3 length equals 15 residues. Germline V lookup: CDR1 DFQATT, CDR2 SNEGSKA (reference sequence). With 4 bases removed from V and 4 bases from J, the gap between germline ends came to 20 bases. Written as DNA, the CDR3 is TGCAGTGCTAAATCGCCGGCGGCGCCCACATACGAGCAGTACTTC. Translating gives CSAKSPAAPTYEQYF.

The V and J genes are TRBV20-1 and TRBJ2-3; tentative D call: TRBD1 (6 bases). The length of the CDR3 is 16 residues. Trimming left V 0 bases short and J 1 base short, with 14 bases between. Germline CDR1 DFQATT, CDR2 SNEGSKA (reference sequence). The CDR3 here is CSARDFRGTRTDTQYF. CDR3 sequence (DNA): TGCAGTGCTAGAGATTTTAGGGGGACCCGCACAGATACGCAGTATTTT.

This clonotype was seen a few times. V gene TRBV29-1 combines with J gene TRBJ2-1; D is possibly TRBD2 (5 bases). Germline V CDR1 and CDR2: SQVTM, ANQGSEA. This CDR3 comprises 10 residues. The V and J ends lost 2 bases and 10 bases respectively, with 6 bases between them. The CDR3 protein is CSVERREQFF. The CDR3 region has the DNA TGCAGCGTTGAAAGGAGGGAGCAGTTCTTC.

This clonotype has a handful of counts. The rearrangement uses TRBV7-9 and TRBJ2-1, with D perhaps TRBD1 (6 bases). The DNA end is more similar to TRBJ2-7, so the J call may be wrong. The CDR3 consists of 12 residues. Germline lookup yields CDR1 SEHNR and CDR2 FQNEAQ (reference sequence). The CDR3 DNA reads as TGTGCCAAAGGGACATCCTACAATGAGCAGTACTTC. Its translation is CAKGTSYNEQYF.